The clone carrying this T cell receptor (beta chain) was detected many times. The sample is drawn from a study of T cell repertoires in cytomegalovirus infection. Per germline, CDR1 SGDLS and CDR2 YYNGEE. The CDR3 length is 15 residues. V dropped 2 bases and J dropped 5; count of bases not matched to a gene: 3. TCRdb re-called the reads through MiXCR, storing one row per CDR3 protein. The sample contains 200,000 to 300,000 distinct CDR3 sequences, roughly 10% of which appear only once. This TCR was recovered from a human donor in good health (CMV status not recorded). Some clones in this sample may be carry-over from other donors' samples. The sequenced sample was PBMCs. The chain recombines TRBV9 with TRBJ2-3; 12 bases fit TRBD2. CDR3 bases: TGTGCCAGCAGCGTGACTAGCGGGAGTCGAGATACGCAGTATTTT. It translates to CASSVTSGSRDTQYF.